These 22 T cell receptor beta chains were sequenced from one sample in a study of T cell repertoires in cytomegalovirus infection. TCRdb ran MiXCR on the reads and lists one entry per CDR3 protein. The data show hundreds of thousands of distinct CDR3 sequences, 24% seen once. The material sequenced was CD8+ T cells from PBMCs. The receptors stem from a human donor in good health (CMV status not recorded). Some clones in this sample may be carry-over from other donors' samples.

Regarding this clonotype: This may arise from a read error, as a much more abundant clone is one base away. The rearrangement joins TRBV5-3 to TRBJ1-1; 8 nucleotides agree with TRBD1. TRBV5-3 is an ORF; its function is uncertain. This CDR3 is 13 amino acids long. The trim removed 8 bases at V and 4 bases at J, leaving 7 bases unmatched. CDR3 loop: CASSLTGATEAFF. The CDR3, as DNA: TGTGCCAGCAGCCTGACAGGGGCCACTGAAGCTTTCTTT.

This rearrangement joins TRBV6-2 or TRBV6-3 to TRBJ1-4, with a possible D match to TRBD1 (6 bases). Trimming left V 8 bases short and J 6 bases short, with 16 bases between. Germline V lookup: CDR1 MNHEY, CDR2 SVGEGT. The CDR3 is 14 amino acids. The CDR3 bases are TGTGCCAGCGGTCCCGACAGGCGGGATGAAAAACTGTTTTTT. It is translated as CASGPDRRDEKLFF.

The V gene is TRBV5-5, the J gene TRBJ1-2; 8 nucleotides line up with TRBD1. V gave up 4 bases and J gave up 5 bases; unmatched junction bases: 7. Per the germline V gene, CDR1 is SGHKS and CDR2 is YYEKEE (reference sequence). This CDR3 spans 14 amino acids. CDR3 loop: CASSAPDRDYGYTF. As DNA, the CDR3 is TGTGCCAGCAGCGCACCGGACAGGGATTATGGCTACACCTTC.

The chain combines TRBV7-9 with TRBJ1-6; 10 bases agree with TRBD1. The CDR3 length is 16 residues. CDR1 and CDR2 (germline): SEHNR, FQNEAQ (reference sequence). With V trimmed by 6 bases and J by 8 bases, 10 bases remained unmatched. The CDR3 nucleotides read TGTGCCAGCAGTTCCCAGACAGGGGGCGTTGATTCACCCCTCCACTTT. It specifies CASSSQTGGVDSPLHF.

The chain is built from TRBV14 and TRBJ2-7, with D perhaps given as TRBD1 or TRBD2 (5 bases each). From germline, CDR1 is SGHDN and CDR2 FVKESK. Trimming cost V 4 bases and J 6 bases, with 13 bases left between them. The CDR3 totals 13 residues. The CDR3 region is CASSRVPGLEQYF. The CDR3 bases are TGTGCCAGCAGCCGGGTGCCGGGGCTCGAGCAGTACTTC.

Remarks on this clonotype: Compared with germline, one end of the junction differs, possibly owing to a read error. The chain recombines TRBV7-6 with TRBJ2-1; 13 positions match TRBD2. The V gene's germline CDR1 is SGHVS and CDR2 FNYEAQ. The CDR3 runs to 20 residues. The CDR3 here is CASTPQTGTSGGALLFEQIF. Here the CDR3 DNA reads TGTGCCAGCACCCCGCAGACCGGAACTAGCGGGGGGGCACTCTTGTTTGAGCAGATCTTC. Drawing the rest from reference TRBV7-6 and TRBJ2-1, the complete variable domain is GAGVSQSPRYKVTKRGQDVALRCDPISGHVSLYWYRQALGQGPEFLTYFNYEAQQDKSGLPNDRFSAERPEGSISTLTIQRTEQRDSAMYRCASTPQTGTSGGALLFEQIFGPGTRLTVL.

This clonotype was picked up many times. The rearrangement links TRBV7-9 to TRBJ2-1, with 11 bases lining up with TRBD2. Germline V gene data show CDR1 as SEHNR and CDR2 as FQNEAQ (reference sequence). The V gene end was trimmed by 4 bases and the J gene end by 5 bases; junction bases not matched to a gene: 13. This CDR3 spans 18 amino acids. CDR3 protein: CASSSHQGLAAQDNEQFF. The CDR3, as DNA: TGTGCCAGCAGCTCGCACCAGGGACTAGCGGCTCAAGACAATGAGCAGTTCTTC.

J is TRBJ2-7 and V is TRBV6-6; D is possibly TRBD1 (5 bases). The CDR3 contains 13 residues. Germline CDR1 MNHNY, CDR2 SVGAGI (reference sequence). The V end was cut by 5 bases, the J end by 2 bases, with 10 bases between. The CDR3 is CASSPGRAYEQYV. The CDR3 DNA reads TGTGCCAGCAGTCCAGGGCGAGCCTACGAGCAGTACGTC.

This clonotype was seen many times. The CDR3 region is CASSLRDDYNEQFF. The CDR3 DNA reads as TGTGCCAGCAGCCTCCGGGACGACTACAATGAGCAGTTCTTC. The chain carries TRBV7-2 and TRBJ2-1, with D possibly called TRBD1 or TRBD2 (5 bases each). Germline CDR1 and CDR2: SGHTA and FQGNSA. The CDR3 consists of 14 residues. V lost 5 bases to trimming and J lost 3 bases, with 11 bases between them.

Points on this clonotype: An end of the junction does not agree with germline; a read error may underlie this. The CDR3 sequence is CVSSLNRASGISPLHF. CDR3 coding DNA: TGTGTCAGCAGCTTAAACAGGGCGTCTGGGATTTCACCCCTCCACTTT. This chain connects TRBV7-6 to TRBJ1-6, with D maybe TRBD1 (6 bases). The CDR3 runs 16 residues. Germline CDR1 reads SGHVS; CDR2 reads FNYEAQ. The full variable domain, rest sourced from reference TRBV7-6 and TRBJ1-6, is GAGVSQSPRYKVTKRGQDVALRCDPISGHVSLYWYRQALGQGPEFLTYFNYEAQQDKSGLPNDRFSAERPEGSISTLTIQRTEQRDSAMYRCVSSLNRASGISPLHFGNGTRLTVT.

The chain joins TRBV6-2 or TRBV6-3 to TRBJ1-2, with D uncertain. The CDR3 contains 12 residues. The V gene lost 3 bases and the J gene lost 6 bases, with 8 bases spanning the gap. Per the germline V gene, CDR1 is MNHEY and CDR2 is SVGEGT. The CDR3 region is CASSYELDGYTF. Written as DNA, the CDR3 is TGTGCCAGCAGTTATGAACTGGATGGCTACACCTTC.

This clonotype was observed once. This may be a read error: a much more frequent sequence differs by one nucleotide. The V call is TRBV7-1, the J call TRBJ2-6; 7 bases map to TRBD1. TRBV7-1 is an open reading frame, and its role is uncertain. The CDR3 spans 18 residues. CDR3 sequence: CASSPRQGAYSGANALTF. The CDR3 DNA is TGTGCCAGCAGCCCCCGACAGGGAGCCTACTCTGGGGCCAACGCCCTGACTTTC.

The chain uses TRBV4-3 and TRBJ2-5, with D perhaps TRBD1 (5 bases). V lost 0 bases and J 5 bases, leaving 13 bases between the germline ends. CDR1 and CDR2 from the germline V gene are LGHNA and YSLEER. This CDR3 is built from 15 residues. The CDR3 DNA reads TGCGCCAGCAGCCAAGAAGACCAGGGTGGCGAGACCCAGTACTTC. Translation gives CASSQEDQGGETQYF.

The chain recombines TRBV27 with TRBJ2-1; D is unresolved. The CDR3 is 14 amino acids. V was clipped by 5 bases and J by 8 bases, with 16 bases between them. Germline CDR1 and CDR2: MNHEY and SMNVEV (reference sequence). CDR3 amino acids: CASSNSQVFDEQFF. The CDR3 coding sequence is TGTGCCAGCAGTAATTCGCAGGTTTTTGATGAGCAGTTCTTC.

The CDR3 nucleotides are TGTGCCAGCGCCGACAGGAGCTCTGGAAACACCATATATTTT. It translates to CASADRSSGNTIYF. The gene calls are TRBV28 and TRBJ1-3, with D possibly TRBD1 on 6 matching bases. This CDR3 contains 14 residues. V dropped 8 bases and J dropped 0 bases, with 11 bases sitting between them. In germline, CDR1 is MDHEN, CDR2 SYDVKM.

This sequence joins TRBV7-9 and TRBJ2-2; D gene unclear. The V and J ends lost 5 bases and 6 bases respectively, with 16 bases between them. Germline values: CDR1 SEHNR, CDR2 FQNEAQ (reference sequence). The CDR3 consists of 15 residues. CDR3 in amino acids: CASSPEANEPGELFF. The DNA of the CDR3 is TGTGCCAGCAGCCCCGAAGCGAACGAGCCCGGGGAGCTGTTTTTT.

The chain uses TRBV14 and TRBJ2-3; D assignment may be TRBD1 or TRBD2 (6 bases each). Germline-derived CDR1 and CDR2 are SGHDN and FVKESK. The ends were cut back, 6 bases at V and 5 bases at J, with 18 bases in the middle. The CDR3 spans 15 residues. The CDR3 DNA sequence: TGTGCCAGCAGAAGGACAGTCCGGCGGGAAGATACGCAGTATTTT. Translated: CASRRTVRREDTQYF.

This clonotype has ten or more counts. The chain carries TRBV7-9 and TRBJ2-2; 7 positions agree with TRBD2. The CDR3 totals 20 residues. Trimming took 3 bases from V and 0 from J; bases not matched to a gene: 16. The germline gives CDR1 SEHNR, CDR2 FQNEAQ (reference sequence). For the CDR3, the DNA is TGTGCCAGCAGCTTCAGACGGGGGGTCCAGGGTCCAGCGAACACCGGGGAGCTGTTTTTT. Amino acid sequence: CASSFRRGVQGPANTGELFF.

This sequence joins TRBV29-1 and TRBJ1-2, with 9 bases lining up with TRBD1. This CDR3 contains 14 residues. Losses at the gene ends were 3 bases for V and 5 bases for J; bases not matched to a gene: 7. Per germline, CDR1 SQVTM and CDR2 ANQGSEA. This chain's CDR3 is CSVEPGQGGYGYTF. The CDR3 DNA is TGCAGCGTTGAGCCGGGACAGGGAGGATATGGCTACACCTTC.

The rearrangement links TRBV7-8 to TRBJ2-3; perhaps D is TRBD1 or TRBD2 (6 bases each). Germline values: CDR1 SGHVS, CDR2 FQNEAQ. V lost 1 base to trimming and J lost 0 bases, with 11 bases between them. CDR3 length equals 16 residues. The DNA of the CDR3 is TGTGCCAGCAGCTTAGGGGGGGCGGGGAGCACAGATACGCAGTATTTT. Protein sequence: CASSLGGAGSTDTQYF.

The J gene is TRBJ2-2, the V gene TRBV19; D is ambiguous. In germline, CDR1 is LNHDA, CDR2 SQIVND (reference sequence). The CDR3 consists of 13 residues. The CDR3 is CAAATSNTGELFF. CDR3 nucleotide sequence: TGTGCGGCAGCGACTTCGAACACCGGGGAGCTGTTTTTT.

In this sample, this clonotype turned up a few times. The chain joins TRBV6-5 to TRBJ2-1, with TRBD2 as a possible D gene (7 bases). The CDR3 runs 16 residues. CDR1 MNHEY and CDR2 SVGAGI come from the germline V gene. Trimming removed 2 bases from V and 4 bases from J, with 15 bases in between. The CDR3, as DNA: TGTGCCAGCAGTTACGGGGCTCGGGGGGCTTACAATGAGCAGTTCTTC. Its protein is CASSYGARGAYNEQFF.